Detailed here is one T cell receptor beta chain. Antigen specificity is unknown. The CDR3 loop spans 12 amino acids. CDR1 and CDR2 from the germline V gene are LGHNA and YNFKEQ. The data belong to a study of monozygotic twins with inflammatory bowel disease. Two rounds of nested PCR, of about 16 and 10 cycles, were run on TCRalpha and TCRbeta cDNA. For each CDR3 protein, TCRdb gives one entry from its re-call of the 5' RACE reads, without DNA. Here the sample table reports about 380,000 distinct CDR3 sequences. Study results and caveats: No distinction between different T cell subtypes was possible.

Every donor provided one blood sample measuring over 2 ml. What was sequenced was blood. The origin of this receptor is a human donor with ulcerative colitis or Crohn's disease, or a healthy co-twin of an affected twin (not recorded which). This chain uses TRBV4-2 with TRBJ1-2. CDR3 in amino acids: CASSQGTDGYTF.